The clone carrying this TCR beta chain occurred many times. The antigen is undetermined. Germline V gene sequence: CDR1 MGHRA, CDR2 YSYEKL. The V end was cut by 1 base, the J end by 7 bases, with 8 bases between. The CDR3 is 13 amino acids. MiXCR, applied by TCRdb to the 5' RACE reads, yields one record per CDR3 protein. The table shows about 690,000 distinct CDR3 sequences, with 5.5% to 6.5% occurring only once. The sample comes from a study of identical twins. The study's findings and limits: Sequences that were out-of-frame, alpha and twin-shared displayed an excess of low generation probability.

This chain connects TRBV4-1 to TRBJ1-5; D uncertain. The sequence derives from a young man in good health. The sample comprised naive T cells sorted from blood. CDR3 sequence (DNA): TGCGCCAGCAGCCAAGCTCGGTTACAGCCCCAGCATTTT. Translation gives CASSQARLQPQHF.